The text below deals with one T cell receptor beta chain. Its antigen is still unknown. This CDR3 region has 13 residues. In germline, CDR1 is DFQATT, CDR2 SNEGSKA (reference sequence). The V and J ends lost 3 bases and 1 base respectively, with 9 bases between them. The sample is drawn from a study of T cells in Graves' hyperthyroidism and ophthalmopathy. Overall study findings and caveats: The model foresaw ophthalmopathy a median approximately 6.1 months prior to onset.

Amplified TCR beta CDR3 regions came from RNA transcripts. Initially, a first-round RT-PCR of the TCR CDR3 employed the HTBI primer set. Using its own MiXCR run on the multiplex PCR reads, TCRdb lists one record per CDR3 protein. The data contain 650,000 to 750,000 distinct CDR3 sequences, less than 15% of them singletons. The sequence came from a woman younger than 35 with Graves' hyperthyroidism. The chain has TRBV20-1 and TRBJ1-1; D is uncertain. The sequencing sample was made of blood. The CDR3 region has the DNA TGCAGTGCTAGCCGAAGACAGAACACTGAAGCTTTCTTT. Encoded protein: CSASRRQNTEAFF.